One and the same sample provided the 14 T cell receptor beta chains below, sequenced in a study of blood T cell repertoires in COVID-19. Sequencing used immunoSEQ multiplex PCR; TCRdb keeps in-frame clones, though not all of them. This sample yields 200,000 to 250,000 clones, of which about four fifths are seen a single time; 6.8% belongs to the top ten. The specimen sequenced was PBMCs or T cells enriched from blood (not recorded which). The source of these receptors is a woman in her forties who had recovered from COVID-19.

This clone is a singleton in its sample. The genes are TRBV6-5 and TRBJ2-3; possibly TRBD1 for D (6 bases). V gave up 7 bases and J gave up 3 bases, with 11 bases separating them. This CDR3 comprises 13 residues. CDR1 and CDR2 (germline): MNHEY, SVGAGI. The CDR3 DNA follows: TGTGCCAGCACCCGAGGACAGACAGATACGCAGTATTTT. As protein: CASTRGQTDTQYF.

A single count supports this clone. This chain joins TRBV5-1 and TRBJ1-2; perhaps TRBD1 as D (6 bases). The V gene's germline CDR1 is SGHRS and CDR2 YFSETQ. The V and J ends lost 3 bases and 6 bases respectively, with 18 bases between them. This CDR3 is built from 15 residues. The CDR3 coding sequence is TGCGCCAGCAGCTGGGGGACAACCACTCTCGATGGCTACACCTTC. Translating gives CASSWGTTTLDGYTF.

The rearrangement links TRBV6-2 or TRBV6-3 to TRBJ1-5, with TRBD1 as a possible D gene (6 bases). Germline V gene lookup returns CDR1 MNHEY and CDR2 SVGEGT. Trimming cost V 5 bases and J 5 bases, with 19 bases left between them. The CDR3 is 16 residues long. This chain's CDR3 is CASSRHKGGRDQPQHF. DNA for the CDR3: TGTGCCAGCAGTCGCCACAAAGGGGGTAGAGATCAGCCCCAGCATTTT.

The CDR3 DNA reads TGCAGCGTTGAGGGCGGGAACTACAATGAGCAGTTCTTC. Protein sequence: CSVEGGNYNEQFF. The rearrangement links TRBV29-1 to TRBJ2-1, with D possibly TRBD2 on 6 matching bases. CDR1 and CDR2 (germline): SQVTM, ANQGSEA. The CDR3 has 13 amino acids. Between the trimmed V and J ends, which lost 3 bases and 3 bases, there was a span of 9 bases.

The chain uses TRBV5-5 and TRBJ2-7; weak D call: TRBD2 (6 bases). Germline V CDR1 and CDR2: SGHKS, YYEKEE (reference sequence). This CDR3 spans 15 amino acids. Deletions cut 1 base from V and 0 bases from J, with 11 bases between. CDR3 residues: CASSLFSGSSYEQYV. As DNA, the CDR3 is TGTGCCAGCAGCTTGTTCTCCGGGAGCTCCTACGAGCAGTACGTC.

The chain joins TRBV18 to TRBJ1-2; D might be TRBD1 (6 bases). CDR1 and CDR2 (germline): KGHSH, LQKENI. V was trimmed by 3 bases and J by 4 bases, leaving 18 bases between them. The CDR3 has 16 amino acids. CDR3 nucleotide sequence: TGTGCCAGCTCACCGCCCGGCACAGGGTCAGGCTATGGCTACACCTTC. It specifies CASSPPGTGSGYGYTF.

The chain couples TRBV24-1 to TRBJ2-2; D gene unclear. V was trimmed by 4 bases and J by 2 bases, leaving 7 bases between them. This CDR3 has 14 residues. Germline CDR1 and CDR2: KGHDR and SFDVKD. For the CDR3, the DNA is TGTGCCACCAGTGACCGGGTAAACACCGGGGAGCTGTTTTTT. Translating gives CATSDRVNTGELFF.

This chain links TRBV7-6 with TRBJ2-7, with 11 bases aligning to TRBD2. The V gene's germline CDR1 is SGHVS and CDR2 FNYEAQ. The CDR3 is 15 residues long. V trimming: 0 bases; J trimming: 5 bases; junction bases outside the gene matches: 3. The CDR3 spells CASSLASGRVHEQYF. The CDR3 region has the DNA TGTGCCAGCAGCTTAGCTAGCGGGAGGGTCCACGAGCAGTACTTC.

This clone was seen ten or more times. In the same sample, other DNA sequences code for this CDR3. The chain carries TRBV5-1 and TRBJ2-3; TRBD2 matches 12 bases. V lost 2 bases to trimming and J lost 4 bases; unmatched junction nucleotides: 5. Germline V CDR1 and CDR2: SGHRS, YFSETQ. CDR3 length equals 16 residues. The CDR3 nucleotides are TGCGCCAGCAGCTTAGAACTAGCGGGAGGCTCAGATACGCAGTATTTT. This gives the protein CASSLELAGGSDTQYF.

The chain joins TRBV19 to TRBJ1-6; 9 bases line up with TRBD1. Germline CDR1 is LNHDA and CDR2 is SQIVND (reference sequence). The CDR3 has 16 residues. V shed 6 bases and J 5 bases; nucleotides not matched to a gene: 8. The CDR3 loop reads CASSINRGRHNSPLHF. For the CDR3, the DNA is TGTGCCAGTAGCATTAACAGGGGGCGGCATAATTCACCCCTCCACTTT.

The chain joins TRBV4-2 to TRBJ2-3; perhaps TRBD2 as D (6 bases). Germline CDR1 is LGHNA and CDR2 is YNFKEQ. The ends were cut back, 2 bases at V and 0 bases at J, with 12 bases in the middle. The CDR3 is 16 residues long. The CDR3 spells CASSQNSGQSTDTQYF. The CDR3 DNA is TGTGCCAGCAGCCAAAACAGCGGGCAAAGCACAGATACGCAGTATTTT.

About this clone itself: Relative to the germline gene, one junction end is altered; a read error may explain this. The gene calls are TRBV2 and TRBJ2-3; TRBD2 matches 7 bases. Germline V gene lookup returns CDR1 SNHLY and CDR2 FYNNEI. The CDR3 length is 14 residues. The CDR3 here is CASSEARRYVTSPF. DNA of the CDR3: TGTGCCAGCAGTGAAGCGCGTCGTTACGTGACTAGCCCATTT.

J is TRBJ2-5 and V is TRBV30; tentatively, D is TRBD2 (5 bases). The CDR3 contains 15 residues. Germline CDR1 and CDR2: GTSNPN and SVGIG (reference sequence). V dropped 0 bases and J dropped 6 bases, with 17 bases sitting between them. DNA for the CDR3: TGTGCCTGGAGTGTAGGTTTCGGGGATGCGCAGACCCAGTACTTC. Its translation is CAWSVGFGDAQTQYF.

The table lists this clone with a few counts. The chain links TRBV28 to TRBJ1-2; D perhaps matches TRBD1 (5 bases). The CDR3 is made up of 15 amino acids. V was trimmed by 2 bases and J by 4 bases, leaving 14 bases between them. CDR1 MDHEN and CDR2 SYDVKM come from the germline V gene. In DNA, the CDR3 is TGTGCCAGCAGTTTAACCGGGGGACGGCTCTATGGCTACACCTTC. This codes for CASSLTGGRLYGYTF.